One and the same sample provided the 14 T cell receptor beta chains below, sequenced in a study of CD8 T cells in Susac syndrome. It was with random hexamers that 0.5 to 1 ug RNA was reverse transcribed. TCRdb independently ran MiXCR on the immunoSEQ multiplex PCR reads; one entry per CDR3 protein. The sample has around 200,000 distinct CDR3 sequences, 85% to 95% seen once. The sample taken for sequencing was CD4+ T cells from PBMCs. The source is a human donor in good health.

DNA of the CDR3: TGTGCCAGCAGTAGACTAGCGGGAGAGGGAGATACGCAGTATTTT. This codes for CASSRLAGEGDTQYF. The genes are TRBV27 and TRBJ2-3; TRBD2 agrees at 12 bases. This CDR3 is 15 amino acids long. Germline lookup yields CDR1 MNHEY and CDR2 SMNVEV (reference sequence). J was trimmed by 5 bases and V by 5 bases; bases with no gene match: 5.

This rearrangement joins TRBV20-1 to TRBJ2-7; 11 bases are a match to TRBD2. The CDR3 covers 13 residues. With 7 bases clipped from V and 4 bases from J, the junction kept 6 bases outside the gene matches. CDR1 DFQATT and CDR2 SNEGSKA come from the germline V gene (reference sequence). The CDR3 region has the DNA TGCAGTGTCCCGACTAGCGGGGAGTACGAGCAGTACTTC. This translates into CSVPTSGEYEQYF.

The V gene is TRBV12-3 or TRBV12-4, the J gene TRBJ2-5; no firm D call. Between the trimmed V and J ends, which lost 7 bases and 1 base, there was a span of 7 bases. The CDR3 spans 12 residues. The CDR3 DNA sequence: TGTGCCAGCACCTTGGGCCAAGAGACCCAGTACTTC. Translation gives CASTLGQETQYF.

This chain joins TRBV29-1 and TRBJ2-5; D ambiguous. Looked up from germline, CDR1 is SQVTM and CDR2 is ANQGSEA. Between the trimmed V and J ends, which lost 3 bases and 5 bases, there was a span of 10 bases. CDR3 length: 12 amino acids. DNA for the CDR3: TGCAGCGTTGATCCAAGTGGCGAGACCCAGTACTTC. Amino acids: CSVDPSGETQYF.

The chain couples TRBV7-9 to TRBJ1-2, with a possible D match to TRBD1 (5 bases). CDR1 is SEHNR, CDR2 FQNEAQ, per germline (reference sequence). V shed 6 bases and J shed 4 bases, with 12 bases lying between them. The CDR3 loop spans 13 amino acids. In DNA form, the CDR3 reads TGTGCCAGCAGTTCCGACAGCGCCTATGGCTACACCTTC. This codes for CASSSDSAYGYTF. Supplemented by reference TRBV7-9 and TRBJ1-2, the full variable domain reads DTGVSQNPRHKITKRGQNVTFRCDPISEHNRLYWYRQTLGQGPEFLTYFQNEAQLEKSRLLSDRFSAERPKGSFSTLEIQRTEQGDSAMYLCASSSDSAYGYTFGSGTRLTVV.

This chain joins TRBV3-1 and TRBJ2-1; a possible D gene is TRBD2 (5 bases). Trimming shortened V by 3 bases and J by 9 bases, and 9 bases separated the two germline ends. The CDR3 is made up of 12 amino acids. The germline V gene has CDR1 LGHDT and CDR2 YNNKEL (reference sequence). As DNA, the CDR3 is TGTGCCAGCAGCCATGGTGGAGGTGAGCAGTTCTTC. It yields the protein CASSHGGGEQFF.

V is TRBV9 and J is TRBJ1-2; D possibly corresponds to TRBD1 (5 bases). The CDR3 covers 15 residues. V gave up 4 bases and J gave up 3 bases, with 16 bases separating them. Germline V gene data show CDR1 as SGDLS and CDR2 as YYNGEE. CDR3: CASSSSARVDYGYTF. CDR3 DNA: TGTGCCAGCAGCTCGTCCGCCAGGGTGGACTATGGCTACACCTTC.

The chain combines TRBV29-1 with TRBJ1-1; no reliable D call. The length of the CDR3 is 9 residues. Germline-derived CDR1 and CDR2 are SQVTM and ANQGSEA. V shed 1 base and J shed 8 bases, with 2 bases lying between them. The CDR3 here is CSVEVEAFF. CDR3 nucleotides: TGCAGCGTTGAAGTCGAAGCTTTCTTT.

The rearrangement joins TRBV5-1 to TRBJ2-1, with D possibly being TRBD2 (6 bases). The CDR3 length is 16 residues. V was clipped by 0 bases and J by 0 bases, with 10 bases between them. Germline V gives CDR1 SGHRS, CDR2 YFSETQ. The CDR3 DNA follows: TGCGCCAGCAGCTTGGTTGGCGGGGTCTCCTACAATGAGCAGTTCTTC. Translating gives CASSLVGGVSYNEQFF.

The chain uses TRBV19 and TRBJ2-1; D gene ambiguous. Trimming cost V 5 bases and J 0 bases, with 11 bases left between them. The CDR3 consists of 15 residues. Per the germline V gene, CDR1 is LNHDA and CDR2 is SQIVND (reference sequence). The CDR3 protein is CASSSRLSSYNEQFF. The CDR3 region has the DNA TGTGCCAGTAGTTCGCGTCTAAGCTCCTACAATGAGCAGTTCTTC.

The V and J genes are TRBV7-3 and TRBJ1-2, with D unresolved. The CDR3 runs to 14 residues. V was cut by 5 bases and J by 10 bases, with 20 bases left in between. Germline assignment: CDR1 SGHTA and CDR2 FQGTGA. The CDR3 nucleotides are TGTGCCAGCAGCCCGTCTAACATGGGAGACTACTACACCTTC. Protein: CASSPSNMGDYYTF.

V gene TRBV3-1 combines with J gene TRBJ2-1; D is possibly TRBD1 or TRBD2 (5 bases each). Trimming left V 4 bases short and J 7 bases short, with 14 bases between. Germline V gene sequence: CDR1 LGHDT, CDR2 YNNKEL (reference sequence). The CDR3 runs 14 residues. DNA of the CDR3: TGTGCCAGCAGCCCCTGGGACCCGGGGAATGAGCAGTTCTTC. Residues: CASSPWDPGNEQFF.

The chain joins TRBV12-3 or TRBV12-4 to TRBJ2-7; tentative D call: TRBD2 (5 bases). Between the trimmed V and J ends, which lost 0 bases and 5 bases, there was a span of 8 bases. The CDR3 length is 13 residues. In DNA, the CDR3 is TGTGCCAGCAGTTTAGCTAGCGCGGACGAGCAGTACGTC. This gives the protein CASSLASADEQYV.

The rearrangement joins TRBV6-6 to TRBJ2-5; perhaps TRBD1 as D (6 bases). CDR1 and CDR2 from the germline V gene are MNHNY and SVGAGI (reference sequence). The CDR3 length is 16 residues. Deletions cut 1 base from V and 1 base from J, with 13 bases between. CDR3 protein: CASSYFEDSLQETQYF. The CDR3 DNA reads as TGTGCCAGCAGTTACTTCGAGGACAGTCTCCAAGAGACCCAGTACTTC.